One and the same sample provided the 11 T cell receptor beta chains below, sequenced in a study of blood T cell repertoires in COVID-19. Method: immunoSEQ multiplex PCR; TCRdb's copy keeps in-frame clones and lacks some. In the table there are about 160,000 clones, more than 75% of which are singletons. Material for sequencing was peripheral blood. The receptor source for this set is a young man with acute or convalescent COVID-19.

The chain couples TRBV6-5 to TRBJ1-6, with TRBD1 identical over 8 bases. V shed 6 bases and J 10 bases; nucleotides not matched to a gene: 8. CDR1 is MNHEY and CDR2 is SVGAGI in the germline V gene. This CDR3 comprises 14 residues. The CDR3 DNA reads as TGTGCCAGCAGAGTTCAGGGGGCTGAGTCACCCCTCCACTTT. Translated: CASRVQGAESPLHF.

The V gene is TRBV27, the J gene TRBJ1-1, with 10 bases aligning to TRBD1. Germline lookup yields CDR1 MNHEY and CDR2 SMNVEV (reference sequence). V shed 4 bases and J 2 bases; nucleotides not matched to a gene: 13. The CDR3 is made up of 18 amino acids. The CDR3 loop reads CASSSPMRQGARNTEAFF. CDR3 DNA sequence: TGTGCCAGCAGTTCTCCGATGCGACAGGGGGCGCGTAACACTGAAGCTTTCTTT.

The rearrangement links TRBV5-4 to TRBJ1-4; the D is unclear. The germline V and J ends were trimmed by 2 bases and 10 bases, with 12 bases remaining between them. The CDR3 runs to 13 residues. From germline, CDR1 is SGHNT and CDR2 YYREEE (reference sequence). This CDR3 reads CASSLSQDGKLFF. In DNA form, the CDR3 reads TGTGCCAGCAGCTTATCTCAGGATGGAAAACTGTTTTTT.

The gene calls are TRBV19 and TRBJ2-7; a weak D match, TRBD2 (5 bases). Deletions cut 8 bases from V and 1 base from J, with 15 bases between. Germline lookup yields CDR1 LNHDA and CDR2 SQIVND (reference sequence). The CDR3 is made up of 14 amino acids. The chain's CDR3 is CASAVTRESYEQYF. CDR3 coding DNA: TGTGCCAGTGCCGTAACAAGGGAGTCCTACGAGCAGTACTTC.

The J gene is TRBJ2-3, the V gene TRBV5-1; 15 nucleotides agree with TRBD2. The CDR3 is made up of 15 amino acids. After removal of 6 bases from V and 6 bases from J, the junction contained 5 bases not matched to a gene. The germline V gene encodes CDR1 SGHRS and CDR2 YFSETQ. CDR3 region: CASTQGLAGGDTQYF. CDR3 bases: TGCGCCAGCACTCAAGGACTAGCGGGAGGGGATACGCAGTATTTT.

V usage is TRBV6-5 and J usage is TRBJ2-7; 7 nucleotides agree with TRBD1. CDR3 length: 15 amino acids. V gave up 4 bases and J gave up 5 bases; unmatched junction bases: 11. The germline V gene has CDR1 MNHEY and CDR2 SVGAGI. CDR3 sequence (DNA): TGTGCCAGCAGTTCCGCGACAGGGATAGTTGACGAGCAGTACTTC. It translates to CASSSATGIVDEQYF.

This rearrangement joins TRBV5-1 to TRBJ2-3, with TRBD2 as a possible D gene (7 bases). CDR1 is SGHRS and CDR2 is YFSETQ in the germline V gene. The ends were cut back, 1 base at V and 7 bases at J, with 16 bases in the middle. The length of the CDR3 is 15 residues. This chain's CDR3 is CASSLTGGPPNTQYF. CDR3 DNA: TGCGCCAGCAGCTTGACGGGGGGCCCTCCGAATACGCAGTATTTT.

This chain connects TRBV6-5 to TRBJ1-2, with D possibly matching TRBD1 (6 bases). Germline V gives CDR1 MNHEY, CDR2 SVGAGI. V lost 5 bases and J lost 4, with 14 bases in between. This CDR3 spans 14 amino acids. CDR3 nucleotides: TGTGCCAGCAGTCAACAGGGTTCGACCTATGGCTACACCTTC. This codes for CASSQQGSTYGYTF.

The rearrangement links TRBV4-2 to TRBJ2-3; D might be TRBD2 (6 bases). Germline V gene lookup returns CDR1 LGHNA and CDR2 YNFKEQ. V was shortened by 0 bases and J by 1 base, with 8 bases between the two germline ends. CDR3 length: 15 residues. This CDR3 is CASSQEWGGTDTQYF. In DNA, the CDR3 is TGTGCCAGCAGCCAAGAGTGGGGGGGCACAGATACGCAGTATTTT.

On this clone: Other DNA variants within this sample encode the same CDR3. V gene TRBV27 combines with J gene TRBJ2-2, with D hard to call. Trimming shortened V by 4 bases and J by 5 bases, and 8 bases separated the two germline ends. In germline, CDR1 is MNHEY, CDR2 SMNVEV (reference sequence). The CDR3 runs to 13 residues. CDR3 amino acids: CASSWSGTGELFF. The CDR3 DNA reads TGTGCCAGCAGTTGGTCAGGAACCGGGGAGCTGTTTTTT.

The chain recombines TRBV5-1 with TRBJ2-5; TRBD2 matches 13 bases. V lost 4 bases to trimming and J lost 7 bases; unmatched junction nucleotides: 13. The CDR3 runs to 17 residues. Germline values: CDR1 SGHRS, CDR2 YFSETQ. The CDR3 reads CASSLRQLAGGPGTQYF. DNA for the CDR3: TGCGCCAGCAGCCTCCGCCAACTAGCGGGAGGGCCGGGGACCCAGTACTTC.